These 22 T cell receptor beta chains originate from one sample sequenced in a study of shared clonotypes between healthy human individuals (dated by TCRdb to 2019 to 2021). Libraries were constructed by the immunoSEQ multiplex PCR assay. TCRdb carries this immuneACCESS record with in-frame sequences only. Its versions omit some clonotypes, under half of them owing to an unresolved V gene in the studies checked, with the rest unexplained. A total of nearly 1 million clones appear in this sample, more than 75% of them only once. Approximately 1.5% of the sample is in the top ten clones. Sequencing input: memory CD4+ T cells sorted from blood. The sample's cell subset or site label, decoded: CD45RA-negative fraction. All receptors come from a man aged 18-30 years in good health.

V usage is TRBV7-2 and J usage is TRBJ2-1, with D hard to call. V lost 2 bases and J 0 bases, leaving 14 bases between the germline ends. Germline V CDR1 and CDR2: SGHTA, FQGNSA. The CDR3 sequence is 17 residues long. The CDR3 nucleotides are TGTGCCAGCAGCTTATGGGCCCTCTCCCTCTCCTACAATGAGCAGTTCTTC. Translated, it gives CASSLWALSLSYNEQFF.

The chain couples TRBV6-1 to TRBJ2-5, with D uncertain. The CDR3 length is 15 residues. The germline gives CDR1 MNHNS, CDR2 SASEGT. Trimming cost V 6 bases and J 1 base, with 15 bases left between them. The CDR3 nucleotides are TGTGCCAGCAGCCCTCTCTTGGGCGCCCAAGAGACCCAGTACTTC. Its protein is CASSPLLGAQETQYF.

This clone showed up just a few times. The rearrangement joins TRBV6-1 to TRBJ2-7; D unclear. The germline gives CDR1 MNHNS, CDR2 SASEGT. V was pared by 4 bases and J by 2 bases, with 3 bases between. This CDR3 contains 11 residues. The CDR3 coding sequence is TGTGCCAGCAGTGGGGCCTACGAGCAGTACTTC. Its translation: CASSGAYEQYF.

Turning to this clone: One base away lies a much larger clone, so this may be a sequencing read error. The DNA of the CDR3 is TGTGCCAGCACCGACAACACAGATACGCAGTATTTT. The encoded protein is CASTDNTDTQYF. The chain carries TRBV7-9 and TRBJ2-3; D ambiguous. The CDR3 length is 12 residues. Germline assignment: CDR1 SEHNR and CDR2 FQNEAQ (reference sequence). V shed 7 bases and J shed 2 bases, with 7 bases lying between them. Combining the CDR3 with reference TRBV7-9 and TRBJ2-3 gives the whole variable domain DTGVSQNPRHKITKRGQNVTFRCDPISEHNRLYWYRQTLGQGPEFLTYFQNEAQLEKSRLLSDRFSAERPKGSFSTLEIQRTEQGDSAMYLCASTDNTDTQYFGPGTRLTVL.

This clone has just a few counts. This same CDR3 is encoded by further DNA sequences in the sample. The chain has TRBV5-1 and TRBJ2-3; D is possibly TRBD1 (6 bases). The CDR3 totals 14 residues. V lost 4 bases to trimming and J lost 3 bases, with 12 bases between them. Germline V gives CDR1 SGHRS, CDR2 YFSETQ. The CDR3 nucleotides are TGCGCCAGCAGCGGGGGCCAGGGTACAGATACGCAGTATTTT. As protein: CASSGGQGTDTQYF.

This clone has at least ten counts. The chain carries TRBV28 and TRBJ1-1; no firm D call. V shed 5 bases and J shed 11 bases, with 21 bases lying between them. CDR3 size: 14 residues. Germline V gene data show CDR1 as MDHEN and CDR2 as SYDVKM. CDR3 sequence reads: CASSPRRYSELAFF. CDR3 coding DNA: TGTGCCAGCAGTCCCCGCCGATACTCCGAATTGGCTTTCTTT.

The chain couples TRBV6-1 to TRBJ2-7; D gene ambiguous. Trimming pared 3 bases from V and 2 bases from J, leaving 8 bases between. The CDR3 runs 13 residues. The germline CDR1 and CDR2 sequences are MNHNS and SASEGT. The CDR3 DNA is TGTGCCAGCAGTGATCCGGGCCCCTACGAGCAGTACTTC. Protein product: CASSDPGPYEQYF.

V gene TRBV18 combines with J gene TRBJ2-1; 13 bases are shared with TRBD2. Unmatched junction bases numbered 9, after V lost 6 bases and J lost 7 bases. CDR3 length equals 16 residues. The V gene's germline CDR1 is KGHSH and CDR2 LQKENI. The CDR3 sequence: CASSPWTSGSNNEQFF. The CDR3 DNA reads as TGTGCCAGCTCCCCGTGGACTAGCGGGAGTAATAATGAGCAGTTCTTC.

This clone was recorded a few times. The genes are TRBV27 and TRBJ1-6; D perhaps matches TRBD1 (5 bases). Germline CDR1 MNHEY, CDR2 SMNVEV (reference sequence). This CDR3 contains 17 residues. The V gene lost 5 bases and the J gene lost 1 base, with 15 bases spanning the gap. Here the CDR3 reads CASSLDGTGSYNSPLHF. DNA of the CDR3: TGTGCCAGCAGTCTCGACGGGACGGGGTCCTATAATTCACCCCTCCACTTT.

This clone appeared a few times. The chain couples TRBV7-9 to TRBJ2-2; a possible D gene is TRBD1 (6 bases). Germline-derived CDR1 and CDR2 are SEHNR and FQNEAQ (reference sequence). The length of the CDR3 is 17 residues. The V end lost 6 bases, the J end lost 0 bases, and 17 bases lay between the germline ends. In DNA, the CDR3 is TGTGCCAGCAGTTTACATCCACAGGGAACGAACACCGGGGAGCTGTTTTTT. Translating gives CASSLHPQGTNTGELFF.

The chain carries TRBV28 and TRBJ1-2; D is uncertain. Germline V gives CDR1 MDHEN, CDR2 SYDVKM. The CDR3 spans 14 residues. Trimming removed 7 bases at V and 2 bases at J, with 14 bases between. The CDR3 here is CASTPGGRNYGYTF. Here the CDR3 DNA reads TGTGCCAGCACCCCGGGCGGCAGGAACTATGGCTACACCTTC.

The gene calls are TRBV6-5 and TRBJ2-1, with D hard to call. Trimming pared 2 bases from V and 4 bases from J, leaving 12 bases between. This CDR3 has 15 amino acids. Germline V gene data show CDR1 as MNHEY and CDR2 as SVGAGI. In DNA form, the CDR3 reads TGTGCCAGCAGTTACGAACCCCGCCGGTACAATGAGCAGTTCTTC. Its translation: CASSYEPRRYNEQFF.

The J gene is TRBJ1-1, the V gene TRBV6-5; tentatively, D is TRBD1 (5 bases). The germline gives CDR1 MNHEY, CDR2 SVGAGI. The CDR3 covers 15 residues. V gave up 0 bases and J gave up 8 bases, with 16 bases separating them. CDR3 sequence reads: CASSYSPGGVSEAFF. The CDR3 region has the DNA TGTGCCAGCAGTTACTCTCCGGGAGGGGTATCCGAAGCTTTCTTT.

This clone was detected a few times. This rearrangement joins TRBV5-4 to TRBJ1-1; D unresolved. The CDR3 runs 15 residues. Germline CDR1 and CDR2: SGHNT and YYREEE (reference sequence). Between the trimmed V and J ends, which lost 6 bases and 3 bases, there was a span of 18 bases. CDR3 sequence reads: CASTPESGRDTEAFF. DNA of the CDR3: TGTGCCAGCACCCCCGAATCCGGTCGGGACACTGAAGCTTTCTTT. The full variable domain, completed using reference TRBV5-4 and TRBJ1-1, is ETGVTQSPTHLIKTRGQQVTLRCSSQSGHNTVSWYQQALGQGPQFIFQYYREEENGRGNFPPRFSGLQFPNYSSELNVNALELDDSALYLCASTPESGRDTEAFFGQGTRLTVV.

The CDR3 nucleotides read TGCGCCAGCAGCGCCGGGACAGGGGGTGACAAAAACATTCAGTACTTC. Its translation: CASSAGTGGDKNIQYF. The chain combines TRBV5-1 with TRBJ2-4, with TRBD1 identical over 11 bases. Trimming at V came to 4 bases and at J to 3 bases, leaving 6 bases not matched to a gene. Germline CDR1 SGHRS, CDR2 YFSETQ. CDR3 length: 16 amino acids.

The CDR3 nucleotides read TGTGCCAGCAGTGAAACCCAGCGAGGGACAGGTCCGGGTGGCTACACCTTC. It codes for CASSETQRGTGPGGYTF. The chain is built from TRBV6-1 and TRBJ1-2, with 8 bases lining up with TRBD1. The germline CDR1 and CDR2 sequences are MNHNS and SASEGT. This CDR3 spans 17 amino acids. J lost 7 bases, V lost 2 bases, and 15 bases had no gene match.

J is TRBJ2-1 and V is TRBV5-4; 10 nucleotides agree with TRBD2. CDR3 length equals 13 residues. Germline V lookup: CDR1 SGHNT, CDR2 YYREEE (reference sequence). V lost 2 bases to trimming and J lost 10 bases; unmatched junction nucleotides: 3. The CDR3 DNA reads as TGTGCCAGCAGCTTAGCGGGAGGGGAGGAGCAGTTCTTC. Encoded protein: CASSLAGGEEQFF.

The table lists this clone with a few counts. DNA of the CDR3: TGTGCCAGCAGGGCGATGAGGAACGAGCAGTACTTC. Its translation is CASRAMRNEQYF. The chain recombines TRBV28 with TRBJ2-7; D gene unclear. Germline V lookup: CDR1 MDHEN, CDR2 SYDVKM. This CDR3 has 12 amino acids. The V and J ends lost 6 bases and 5 bases respectively, with 11 bases between them. Drawing the rest from reference TRBV28 and TRBJ2-7, the complete variable domain is DVKVTQSSRYLVKRTGEKVFLECVQDMDHENMFWYRQDPGLGLRLIYFSYDVKMKEKGDIPEGYSVSREKKERFSLILESASTNQTSMYLCASRAMRNEQYFGPGTRLTVT.

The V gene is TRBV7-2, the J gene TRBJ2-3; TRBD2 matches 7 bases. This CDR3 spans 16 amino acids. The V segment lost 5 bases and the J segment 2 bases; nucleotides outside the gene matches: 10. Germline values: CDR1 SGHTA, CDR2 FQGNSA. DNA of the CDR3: TGTGCCAGCAGCCACTCCGGGGGGATCCTCACAGATACGCAGTATTTT. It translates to CASSHSGGILTDTQYF.

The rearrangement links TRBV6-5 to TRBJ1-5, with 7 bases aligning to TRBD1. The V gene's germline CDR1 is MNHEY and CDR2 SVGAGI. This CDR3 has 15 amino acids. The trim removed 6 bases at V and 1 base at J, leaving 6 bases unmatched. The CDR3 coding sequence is TGTGCCAGCAGAAGGGGGCAAGGGAGCAATCAGCCCCAGCATTTT. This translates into CASRRGQGSNQPQHF.

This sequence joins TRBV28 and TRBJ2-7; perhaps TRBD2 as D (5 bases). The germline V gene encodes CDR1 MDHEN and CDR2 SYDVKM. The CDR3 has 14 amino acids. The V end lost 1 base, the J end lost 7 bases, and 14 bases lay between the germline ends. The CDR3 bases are TGTGCCAGCAGTTTATCCCCCTGGACTGGGGAGCAGTACTTC. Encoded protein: CASSLSPWTGEQYF.

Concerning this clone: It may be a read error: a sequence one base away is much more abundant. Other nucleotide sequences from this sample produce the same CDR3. As DNA, the CDR3 is TGTGCCAGCAGCCCTCAAGAGACCCAGTACTTC. Translated, it gives CASSPQETQYF. The chain combines TRBV7-2 with TRBJ2-5; D ambiguous. Trimming pared 5 bases from V and 2 bases from J, leaving 3 bases between. This CDR3 contains 11 residues. The germline V gene has CDR1 SGHTA and CDR2 FQGNSA. The complete variable domain, with remaining parts taken from reference TRBV7-2 and TRBJ2-5, reads GAGVSQSPSNKVTEKGKDVELRCDPISGHTALYWYRQSLGQGLEFLIYFQGNSAPDKSGLPSDRFSAERTGGSVSTLTIQRTQQEDSAVYLCASSPQETQYFGPGTRLLVL.